The 10 T cell receptor beta chains presented below share a single source sample, sequenced in a study of brain T cells in children with intractable seizures. The assay was immunoSEQ multiplex PCR, and TCRdb's table has in-frame clones only and misses some. The repertoire holds 110,000 or so clones, with around 94% as singletons. This specimen consisted of peripheral blood, obtained at surgery. The receptors originated from a boy younger than two with hemimegalencephaly and intractable seizures.

This sequence joins TRBV25-1 and TRBJ2-3, with 8 bases aligning to TRBD2. Germline V gives CDR1 MGHDK, CDR2 SYGVNS. CDR3 size: 15 residues. The trim removed 5 bases at V and 3 bases at J, leaving 7 bases unmatched. CDR3 sequence reads: CASSLPSGSTDTQYF. The DNA for the CDR3 is TGTGCCAGCAGTCTCCCGAGCGGGAGTACAGATACGCAGTATTTT. Full variable domain (rest looked up from reference TRBV25-1 and TRBJ2-3): EADIYQTPRYLVIGTGKKITLECSQTMGHDKMYWYQQDPGMELHLIHYSYGVNSTEKGDLSSESTVSRIRTEHFPLTLESARPSHTSQYLCASSLPSGSTDTQYFGPGTRLTVL.

The chain joins TRBV3-1 (or the pseudogene TRBV3-2) to TRBJ1-3; D uncertain. From germline, CDR1 is LGHDT and CDR2 YNNKEL (reference sequence). This CDR3 region has 12 residues. V lost 4 bases, J lost 4 bases, and 5 bases lay in between. The CDR3 DNA reads as TGTGCCAGCAGCCTATCGGGAAACACCATATATTTT. Its translation: CASSLSGNTIYF.

V usage is TRBV4-1 and J usage is TRBJ2-3; 8 bases line up with TRBD2. Looked up from germline, CDR1 is MGHRA and CDR2 is YSYEKL. J gave up 6 bases and V 4 bases, and 9 bases lay outside the gene matches. The CDR3 has 15 residues. CDR3 sequence reads: CASSLVAGTSDTQYF. As DNA, the CDR3 is TGCGCCAGCAGCCTAGTAGCGGGGACGTCGGATACGCAGTATTTT.

CDR3 sequence reads: CASTPRGGTDYNEQFF. The CDR3, as DNA: TGTGCCAGCACCCCTAGGGGGGGCACGGATTACAATGAGCAGTTCTTC. The chain is built from TRBV7-9 and TRBJ2-1, with D possibly TRBD2 on 7 matching bases. Trimming stripped 7 bases from V and 4 bases from J, with 20 bases between. The V gene's germline CDR1 is SEHNR and CDR2 FQNEAQ (reference sequence). The CDR3 consists of 16 residues. The whole variable domain, remainder taken from reference TRBV7-9 and TRBJ2-1, is DTGVSQNPRHKITKRGQNVTFRCDPISEHNRLYWYRQTLGQGPEFLTYFQNEAQLEKSRLLSDRFSAERPKGSFSTLEIQRTEQGDSAMYLCASTPRGGTDYNEQFFGPGTRLTVL.

The rearrangement uses TRBV21-1 and TRBJ2-6; the DNA was not used to check the table's D call, TRBD2. TRBV21-1 is a listed pseudogene. The length of the CDR3 is 24 residues. The CDR3 coding sequence is TGTGCCAGCAGCAAAACGAAGGGGGGGCGGATCGTGACCTCCTCAAAATCTGGGGCCAACGTCCTGACTTTC. Protein: CASSKTKGGRIVTSSKSGANVLTF.

In its sample, this clone was seen once. The chain couples TRBV5-1 to TRBJ2-7, with 11 bases identical to TRBD2. V lost 1 base to trimming and J lost 6 bases; unmatched junction nucleotides: 0. Germline V CDR1 and CDR2: SGHRS, YFSETQ. CDR3 size: 13 residues. The CDR3 sequence is CASSLTSGSEQYF. The CDR3 nucleotides are TGCGCCAGCAGCTTGACTAGCGGGAGCGAGCAGTACTTC.

This rearrangement joins TRBV7-2 to TRBJ2-2; no clear D. The V gene lost 1 base and the J gene lost 7 bases, with 4 bases spanning the gap. The CDR3 loop spans 12 amino acids. Germline V gene lookup returns CDR1 SGHTA and CDR2 FQGNSA. The CDR3 region is CASSLDVGELFF. The CDR3 DNA is TGTGCCAGCAGCTTAGATGTCGGGGAGCTGTTTTTT.

The V gene is TRBV2, the J gene TRBJ1-1, with D possibly matching TRBD1 (5 bases). V dropped 5 bases and J dropped 8 bases, with 15 bases sitting between them. This CDR3 is built from 13 residues. Germline lookup yields CDR1 SNHLY and CDR2 FYNNEI. Here the CDR3 reads CASSFRRDVEAFF. In DNA, the CDR3 is TGTGCCAGCAGTTTCAGAAGGGACGTAGAAGCTTTCTTT.

This chain joins TRBV7-2 and TRBJ2-7; 8 bases align to TRBD2. Germline assignment: CDR1 SGHTA and CDR2 FQGNSA. The CDR3 spans 15 residues. After removal of 2 bases from V and 0 bases from J, the junction contained 3 bases not matched to a gene. The CDR3 coding sequence is TGTGCCAGCAGCTTACGACTAGCGTCCTCCTACGAGCAGTACTTC. Translated, it gives CASSLRLASSYEQYF.

The rearrangement links TRBV6-6 to TRBJ2-3; 8 nucleotides align to TRBD2. Unmatched junction bases numbered 9, after V lost 5 bases and J lost 2 bases. The CDR3 runs 16 residues. CDR1 is MNHNY and CDR2 is SVGAGI in the germline V gene (reference sequence). The CDR3 spells CASSRLAPIPTDTQYF. The CDR3 DNA is TGTGCCAGCAGTCGACTAGCGCCCATCCCCACAGATACGCAGTATTTT.